The clone carrying this T cell receptor beta chain occurred many times. Its antigen is undetermined. This sample was included in a study of T cells in Graves' hyperthyroidism and ophthalmopathy. Points from the study as a whole: Stable hyperthyroidism was told apart from ophthalmopathy by a model built on 13 V-J features.

Germline V gene lookup returns CDR1 SNHLY and CDR2 FYNNEI. The V end lost 2 bases, the J end lost 2 bases, and 4 bases lay between the germline ends. The CDR3 sequence is 13 residues long. TCR beta CDR3 region amplification was performed from RNA transcripts. With the HTBI primer set, the TCR CDR3 went through a first round of RT-PCR. TCRdb ran MiXCR on the multiplex PCR reads and lists one entry per CDR3 protein. This sample has a few hundred thousand distinct CDR3 sequences, with about 13% found just once. Ophthalmopathy patients had moderate-to-severe active disease, CAS ≥3, NOSPECS ≥4, and disease duration under 3 months. Used for diagnoses were clinical symptoms, serum thyroxine and TRAb, thyroid ultrasound and orbital computed tomography.

The chain links TRBV2 to TRBJ1-5, with D unresolved. The TCR was taken from a woman aged 35 to 49 with Graves' ophthalmopathy. Sample: blood. DNA for the CDR3: TGTGCCAGCAGTGAAAGCGGCAATCAGCCCCAGCATTTT. Its protein product is CASSESGNQPQHF.